What follows are 29 T cell receptor beta chains derived from one specimen sequenced in a study of spatial heterogeneity in lung cancer (dated by TCRdb to 2018 to 2020). Findings and caveats that apply to the study as a whole: The tumor nonsynonymous mutation count correlated with the number of expanded intratumoral alpha and beta TCRs.

Their recognized antigens are unknown. Libraries were constructed by 5' RACE. TCRdb records NextSeq 500 as the sequencer. The public sequencing data were trimmed at Q25 with fastp and processed into clonotypes with MiXCR by TCRdb, which kept only in-frame beta chains. Duplicate CDR3 protein sequences are folded into a single record with the most common DNA and genes. This sample gives about 5,100 distinct CDR3 sequences in total; almost 6.5% of them show up just once. Clones ranked in the top ten supply about a third of the sample. The time point label on this specimen signifies: sample taken at primary tumor resection. Sequenced here: lung tumor tissue, sampled at surgery. The source is a female donor with early-stage non-small cell lung cancer.

This clonotype has at least ten counts. For a library built for alpha chains, this beta chain is a stray read; little rests on its size. In DNA form, the CDR3 reads TGTGCCAGCAGCTTAACGCCTAGCGGGAGGGTTGAGCAGTTCTTC. Its protein product is CASSLTPSGRVEQFF. The chain carries TRBV7-2 and TRBJ2-1; 12 nucleotides match TRBD2. V shed 2 bases and J 9 bases; nucleotides not matched to a gene: 5. The germline V gene encodes CDR1 SGHTA and CDR2 FQGNSA. CDR3 length equals 15 residues.

This clonotype is medium-sized by share. The library was designed around alpha chains, so this beta chain is a stray read whose abundance carries little weight. The rearrangement uses TRBV4-2 and TRBJ2-7, with 11 bases that match TRBD2. Germline CDR1 is LGHNA and CDR2 is YNFKEQ. J lost 4 bases, V lost 0 bases, and 2 bases had no gene match. This CDR3 has 15 amino acids. CDR3 bases: TGTGCCAGCAGCCAAGAAAGGACTAGCGGGTACGAGCAGTACTTC. Protein: CASSQERTSGYEQYF.

In this sample, this clonotype turned up many times. This beta chain slipped into a library made for alpha chains as a stray read, so its size is not meaningful. The chain uses TRBV2 and TRBJ2-4, with D unresolved. The length of the CDR3 is 15 residues. Per the germline V gene, CDR1 is SNHLY and CDR2 is FYNNEI. V lost 1 base and J 1 base, leaving 8 bases between the germline ends. The CDR3 is CASSEVPRAKNIQYF. The CDR3 coding sequence is TGTGCCAGCAGTGAAGTGCCGAGGGCCAAAAACATTCAGTACTTC.

This clonotype is medium-sized (0.01 to 0.1%) in the sample. The library was prepared for alpha chains; this beta chain is a stray read, so its frequency means little. The chain links TRBV7-9 to TRBJ2-3; D may be TRBD2 (5 bases). V was clipped by 8 bases and J by 3 bases, with 9 bases between them. Germline V gene data show CDR1 as SEHNR and CDR2 as FQNEAQ (reference sequence). The CDR3 is made up of 12 amino acids. Here the CDR3 reads CASLEGTDTQYF. CDR3 DNA sequence: TGTGCCAGCCTCGAGGGTACAGATACGCAGTATTTT.

This clonotype was counted ten times or more. The size of this beta chain means little, since it is a stray read in a library made for alpha chains. The chain joins TRBV20-1 to TRBJ2-1, with 8 bases identical to TRBD2. The CDR3 length is 14 residues. The trim removed 7 bases at V and 0 bases at J, leaving 5 bases unmatched. CDR1 is DFQATT, CDR2 SNEGSKA, per germline (reference sequence). The DNA for the CDR3 is TGCAGTGTCCGCAGCGGGGGCTCCTACAATGAGCAGTTCTTC. Its translation is CSVRSGGSYNEQFF.

In its sample, this clonotype ranks as medium-sized. This beta chain represents an off-target read in a library built for alpha chains; its size is of limited meaning. CDR3 residues: CASSALQGLTGNTIYF. The CDR3 bases are TGCGCCAGCAGCGCTTTACAGGGCTTGACGGGAAACACCATATATTTT. The chain has TRBV5-1 and TRBJ1-3, with D possibly being TRBD1 (6 bases). Trimming took off 4 bases at V and 4 bases at J, with 18 bases between the two ends. The CDR3 covers 16 residues. CDR1 and CDR2 from the germline V gene are SGHRS and YFSETQ.

This clonotype was detected many times. In a library made to pick up alpha chains, this beta chain is a stray read with a size that means little. The CDR3 DNA follows: TGTGCCAGCAGTTTAGGTAGGACCACCTACGAGCAGTACTTC. Its protein product is CASSLGRTTYEQYF. The rearrangement uses TRBV27 and TRBJ2-7; D is unresolved. Trimming removed 2 bases from V and 2 bases from J, with 10 bases in between. This CDR3 has 14 amino acids. Looked up from germline, CDR1 is MNHEY and CDR2 is SMNVEV (reference sequence).

This clonotype was found many times. This beta chain is a stray read from a library made for alpha chains; its abundance is not meaningful. The gene calls are TRBV4-1 and TRBJ2-5; 7 nucleotides agree with TRBD2. With V trimmed by 0 bases and J by 5 bases, 6 bases remained unmatched. Germline values: CDR1 MGHRA, CDR2 YSYEKL. The CDR3 is 15 residues long. This CDR3 reads CASSQERTRAETQYF. The DNA for the CDR3 is TGCGCCAGCAGCCAAGAAAGGACTAGGGCTGAGACCCAGTACTTC.

In its sample, this clonotype ranks as medium-sized. This beta chain came through as a stray read in a library set up for alpha chains, and its size says little. V is TRBV7-7 and J is TRBJ2-1; the match to TRBD2 covers 12 bases. The CDR3 spans 15 residues. Trimming removed 5 bases from V and 6 bases from J; junction bases left unmatched: 5. Germline V lookup: CDR1 SSHAT, CDR2 FNYEAQ (reference sequence). In nucleotides, the CDR3 is TGTGCCAGCAGCACCGGACTAGCGGGACCCAATGAGCAGTTCTTC. It codes for CASSTGLAGPNEQFF.

Of note for this clonotype: This beta chain came through as a stray read in a library set up for alpha chains, and its size says little. V usage is TRBV3-1 and J usage is TRBJ1-1; tentatively, D is TRBD1 (6 bases). V lost 3 bases and J 4 bases, leaving 15 bases between the germline ends. The CDR3 runs 15 residues. CDR1 LGHDT and CDR2 YNNKEL come from the germline V gene (reference sequence). CDR3 nucleotides: TGTGCCAGCAGCCAGGGGGCTCCGTTGGGCACTGAAGCTTTCTTT. Encoded protein: CASSQGAPLGTEAFF.

This clonotype was detected ten times or more. Being off target in a library aimed at alpha chains, this beta chain has a size of little meaning. The chain uses TRBV7-2 and TRBJ2-5, with 10 positions matching TRBD2. There are 15 residues in the CDR3. The trim removed 6 bases at V and 2 bases at J, leaving 6 bases unmatched. The germline gives CDR1 SGHTA, CDR2 FQGNSA. The chain's CDR3 is CASRRRTSGQETQYF. CDR3 coding DNA: TGTGCCAGCAGGCGACGGACTAGCGGTCAAGAGACCCAGTACTTC.

This clonotype was seen only a few times. This beta chain is a stray sequence in a library constructed for alpha chains; its clone size is not meaningful. This chain joins TRBV12-3 or TRBV12-4 and TRBJ1-4, with 8 bases identical to TRBD1. V was pared by 5 bases and J by 11 bases, with 7 bases of the junction left unmatched. The CDR3 is 13 amino acids. The CDR3 nucleotides are TGTGCCAGCAGTCAACCGGACAGGGCTAAACTGTTTTTT. Amino acid sequence: CASSQPDRAKLFF.

By share, this clonotype counts as medium-sized. This beta chain is a stray sequence in a library constructed for alpha chains; its clone size is not meaningful. The rearrangement uses TRBV18 and TRBJ1-1, with D possibly TRBD1 on 5 matching bases. The germline CDR1 and CDR2 sequences are KGHSH and LQKENI. The V end was cut by 3 bases, the J end by 4 bases, with 6 bases between. The CDR3 totals 12 residues. CDR3 residues: CASSPDSTEAFF. In DNA form, the CDR3 reads TGTGCCAGCTCACCCGACAGCACTGAAGCTTTCTTT.

This clonotype was detected ten times or more. The size of this beta chain means little, since it is a stray read in a library made for alpha chains. The chain has TRBV6-6 and TRBJ1-1; no clear D. The CDR3 is 13 residues long. The V gene's germline CDR1 is MNHNY and CDR2 SVGAGI (reference sequence). V gave up 7 bases and J gave up 3 bases, with 12 bases separating them. CDR3 protein: CASKASLDTEAFF. The CDR3 DNA reads as TGTGCCAGCAAAGCGTCGCTGGACACTGAAGCTTTCTTT.

This clonotype was recorded at least ten times. Because the library targeted alpha chains, this beta chain is an off-target read whose size means little. The V and J genes are TRBV28 and TRBJ2-7; no clear D. V lost 3 bases and J lost 0, with 12 bases in between. From germline, CDR1 is MDHEN and CDR2 SYDVKM. The CDR3 length is 15 residues. CDR3 residues: CASSLKGSSSYEQYV. The DNA of the CDR3 is TGTGCCAGCAGTTTGAAGGGTTCGAGCTCCTACGAGCAGTACGTC.

This clonotype was picked up a small number of times. This beta chain was picked up by a library intended for alpha chains and is off target, so its count carries little meaning. This sequence joins TRBV13 and TRBJ2-7; D may be TRBD2 (6 bases). V was shortened by 5 bases and J by 13 bases, with 24 bases between the two germline ends. The CDR3 consists of 14 residues. The V gene's germline CDR1 is PRHDT and CDR2 FYEKMQ (reference sequence). The CDR3: CASSQDSGLPRRYF. The CDR3 DNA is TGTGCCAGCAGCCAAGACAGCGGACTACCCCGGAGATACTTC.

Regarding this clonotype: A library made for alpha chains picked up this beta chain off target, so its size means little. The rearrangement joins TRBV6-8 to TRBJ1-5; 7 bases match TRBD1. Germline loops: CDR1 MNHGY, CDR2 SAAAGT. J gave up 7 bases and V 6 bases, and 15 bases lay outside the gene matches. CDR3 length equals 16 residues. The CDR3 DNA reads as TGTGCCAGCAGATCCTCACCCAGGGACAGAGAACAGCCCCAGCATTTT. It translates to CASRSSPRDREQPQHF.

By proportion, this clonotype is medium-sized. This beta chain is off target for a library built for alpha chains, so its abundance means little. The DNA of the CDR3 is TGCGCCAGCAGCACAAGGCCAGGGGTTGACACCGGGGAGCTGTTTTTT. Protein: CASSTRPGVDTGELFF. The chain is built from TRBV5-1 and TRBJ2-2; tentative D call: TRBD1 (6 bases). V shed 4 bases and J shed 3 bases, with 16 bases lying between them. The CDR3 covers 16 residues. Germline CDR1 and CDR2: SGHRS and YFSETQ.

This clonotype was counted ten times or more. Little can be read into the size of this beta chain, an off-target read in a library designed for alpha chains. This chain links TRBV5-1 with TRBJ2-2; D tentatively reads TRBD1 or TRBD2 (5 bases each). In germline, CDR1 is SGHRS, CDR2 YFSETQ. The CDR3 runs to 15 residues. The V end was cut by 4 bases, the J end by 3 bases, with 13 bases between. CDR3 bases: TGCGCCAGCAGCCCCCCCTTGGGGGACACCGGGGAGCTGTTTTTT. As protein: CASSPPLGDTGELFF.

By sample share, this clonotype is medium-sized. This beta chain is off target for a library built for alpha chains, so its abundance means little. The V and J genes are TRBV27 and TRBJ1-5; no clear D. The CDR3 loop spans 15 amino acids. Germline CDR1 reads MNHEY; CDR2 reads SMNVEV (reference sequence). Trimming stripped 6 bases from V and 4 bases from J, with 16 bases between. CDR3 DNA sequence: TGTGCCAGCAGCGGAGACGGGTCCAATAATCAGCCCCAGCATTTT. It is translated as CASSGDGSNNQPQHF.

This clonotype was seen many times. Being off target in a library aimed at alpha chains, this beta chain has a size of little meaning. V and J are TRBV7-9 and TRBJ1-2, with a weak D call TRBD1 (6 bases). CDR3 length: 14 residues. V was pared by 6 bases and J by 2 bases, with 13 bases between. In germline, CDR1 is SEHNR, CDR2 FQNEAQ (reference sequence). The CDR3 loop reads CASRPPGANYGYTF. The DNA for the CDR3 is TGTGCCAGCAGACCGCCAGGGGCAAACTATGGCTACACCTTC.

This clonotype was seen at least ten times. Because this beta chain is a stray read in a library intended to capture alpha chains, its abundance should not be given much weight. This rearrangement joins TRBV5-1 to TRBJ2-3; TRBD2 agrees at 14 bases. Germline V gene data show CDR1 as SGHRS and CDR2 as YFSETQ. The trim removed 7 bases at V and 1 base at J, leaving 5 bases unmatched. The CDR3 consists of 16 residues. The CDR3 here is CASSTSGRARTDTQYF. CDR3 nucleotides: TGCGCCAGCTCGACTAGCGGGAGGGCCCGCACAGATACGCAGTATTTT.

This clonotype has a handful of counts. This beta chain appears as a stray read in a library generated for alpha chains; its size is not informative. V gene TRBV20-1 combines with J gene TRBJ2-1; D may be TRBD2 (6 bases). Trimming took off 1 base at V and 3 bases at J, with 13 bases between the two ends. CDR1 and CDR2 from the germline V gene are DFQATT and SNEGSKA (reference sequence). This CDR3 has 15 amino acids. CDR3 sequence reads: CSARGSKRVYNEQFF. The DNA for the CDR3 is TGCAGTGCTAGAGGCAGTAAGCGGGTCTACAATGAGCAGTTCTTC.

Judged by abundance, this clonotype is medium-sized. A library made for alpha chains picked up this beta chain off target, so its size means little. V is TRBV7-8 and J is TRBJ2-2; TRBD2 agrees at 9 bases. Germline CDR1 SGHVS, CDR2 FQNEAQ. The CDR3 covers 18 residues. The J segment lost 1 base and the V segment lost 6 bases, leaving 12 bases of the junction unmatched. DNA of the CDR3: TGTGCCAGCAGTTCGTCCATTCTAGCGGGGCGGAACACCGGGGAGCTGTTTTTT. Its protein is CASSSSILAGRNTGELFF.

Comment on this clonotype: This beta chain was picked up by a library intended for alpha chains and is off target, so its count carries little meaning. The genes are TRBV4-2 and TRBJ2-4; 8 nucleotides align to TRBD2. Germline V gene sequence: CDR1 LGHNA, CDR2 YNFKEQ. The CDR3 is 16 residues long. The trim removed 1 base at V and 10 bases at J, leaving 12 bases unmatched. In nucleotides, the CDR3 is TGTGCCAGCAGCCAAGCTAGCGGGTCACGGGGGGGGATTCAGTACTTC. Translating gives CASSQASGSRGGIQYF.

To note about this clonotype: With the library built for alpha chains, this beta chain is off target and its frequency is not meaningful. Written as DNA, the CDR3 is TGCAGTGCTAGAGATCCACAGGCCACCTATAATTCACCCCTCCACTTT. Translation: CSARDPQATYNSPLHF. The V gene is TRBV20-1, the J gene TRBJ1-6; TRBD1 is a possible D gene (5 bases). Deletions cut 0 bases from V and 2 bases from J, with 11 bases between. Germline V gives CDR1 DFQATT, CDR2 SNEGSKA (reference sequence). CDR3 length: 16 residues.

This clonotype was observed at least ten times. This beta chain lies outside the target of a library built for alpha chains; its clone size means little. The V and J genes are TRBV7-6 and TRBJ1-4; tentative D call: TRBD1 (6 bases). Germline CDR1 and CDR2: SGHVS and FNYEAQ. CDR3 length: 17 residues. Deletions cut 1 base from V and 4 bases from J, with 16 bases between. The CDR3 DNA sequence: TGTGCCAGCAGCTTAGGGGCCAGGGGTCGTGGTAATGAAAAACTGTTTTTT. It translates to CASSLGARGRGNEKLFF.

This clonotype has ten or more counts. Being off target in a library aimed at alpha chains, this beta chain has a size of little meaning. The J gene is TRBJ1-2, the V gene TRBV5-1; TRBD1 aligns across 7 bases. CDR1 and CDR2 (germline): SGHRS, YFSETQ. The CDR3 sequence is 14 residues long. V dropped 1 base and J dropped 8; count of bases not matched to a gene: 8. DNA for the CDR3: TGCGCCAGCAGCTTGAATGAGGGGGCGAGGGGCTACACCTTC. This sequence encodes CASSLNEGARGYTF.

By sample fraction, this clonotype is medium-sized (0.01 to 0.1%). Since the library was made to target alpha chains, this beta chain is a stray read and its abundance is not meaningful. The V and J genes are TRBV24-1 and TRBJ2-6, with TRBD1 matching 8 bases. This CDR3 spans 18 amino acids. After removal of 6 bases from V and 0 bases from J, the junction contained 9 bases not matched to a gene. Germline CDR1 reads KGHDR; CDR2 reads SFDVKD. As DNA, the CDR3 is TGTGCCACCAGTAACGTACGACAGGGGAGCTCTGGGGCCAACGTCCTGACTTTC. Its protein product is CATSNVRQGSSGANVLTF.